This T cell receptor beta chain is drawn from a study of blood T cells in healthy people across ages. Study-level findings and limits: PBMCs were not sorted, which prevented a conclusive comparison of naive versus antigen-experienced cells.

CDR3 length equals 15 residues. Germline-derived CDR1 and CDR2 are MNHEY and SVGAGI. V lost 7 bases and J lost 2, with 16 bases in between. With regard to this clonotype: As yet, its antigen is unknown.

A second PCR of 7 to 11 cycles used a sample-barcoded 5' primer and a J-beta primer mix. A tag from a template-switch adaptor with 12 random nucleotides marked each cDNA molecule. All samples gave at least 2.5 million CDR3-containing paired-end reads. TCRdb processed the 5' RACE reads anew with MiXCR; each CDR3 protein has one entry. The data show fewer than 900,000 distinct CDR3 sequences, 36% seen once. Donors ranged from about 6 to 90 years old and were healthy Caucasians in Russia. The sample was blood. The chain recombines TRBV6-5 with TRBJ2-3, with D possibly being TRBD1 (6 bases). This TCR was recovered from a man between 18 and 35 years old in good health. This CDR3 is CASKGGWGHTDTQYF. The CDR3 nucleotides read TGTGCCAGCAAAGGGGGTTGGGGTCACACAGATACGCAGTATTTT.